A selection of T cell receptor beta chains follows, all from one sample in a study of T cells after yellow fever vaccination. TCRdb used MiXCR to reprocess the 5' RACE reads, holding one entry per CDR3 protein. The data hold about 630,000 distinct CDR3 sequences, with 10% to 15% observed a single time. Sample: PBMCs, taken on the day of the yellow fever booster vaccination. These receptors all come from a man aged 25 to 40 who received the YFV17D yellow fever vaccine. The CDR3 runs from the conserved cysteine through the conserved F or W.

v_gene	j_gene	len	CDR3aa
TRBV7-8	TRBJ2-1	17	CASTPEMGTSEYNEQFF
TRBV5-1	TRBJ1-1	15	CASSPREDRGTEAFF
TRBV4-3	TRBJ1-5	16	CASSQDAGTGGQPQHF
TRBV12-3/TRBV12-4	TRBJ2-5	16	CASSTGLAGGQETQYF
TRBV20-1	TRBJ2-3	13	CSDKGWLYNTQYF
TRBV7-2	TRBJ2-2	15	CASSPGGVGARELFF
TRBV7-9	TRBJ1-5	15	CASSDGTASNQPQHF
TRBV27	TRBJ2-7	14	CASSLSPGGFEQYF
TRBV7-9	TRBJ2-4	14	CASSLWGVKNIQYF
TRBV14	TRBJ1-2	16	CASSQDGVAASYGYTF
TRBV28	TRBJ2-5	16	CASSFWTGGNQETQYF
TRBV5-1	TRBJ2-5	15	CASSATYREGETQYF
TRBV7-2	TRBJ2-7	14	CASSLGRSSHEQYF
TRBV5-1	TRBJ2-1	15	CASSPGTTLYNEQFF
TRBV29-1	TRBJ1-1	11	CSVEVRDTGFF
TRBV3-1	TRBJ2-1	14	CASSQVRGFYEQFF
TRBV5-4	TRBJ2-7	16	CASSLAWPSGSYEQYF
TRBV5-4	TRBJ2-1	16	CASSLVGQGTGNEQFF
TRBV4-3	TRBJ2-7	14	CASSRDILSYEQYF
TRBV12-3/TRBV12-4	TRBJ2-7	13	CASSLLQAYEQYF
TRBV28	TRBJ2-1	16	CASSPDRPPSYNEQFF
TRBV6-1	TRBJ2-7	14	CASAKAFQGNEQYF
TRBV6-6	TRBJ1-5	13	CASSPSFDQPQHF
TRBV7-2	TRBJ2-6	16	CASSLMGGSGANVLTF
TRBV6-2/TRBV6-3	TRBJ2-5	15	CASDSEGPMSGTQYF
TRBV20-1	TRBJ2-1	19	CSARGTLGTSGSSYNEQFF
TRBV7-2	TRBJ2-5	15	CASSLVAAGMETQYF
TRBV29-1	TRBJ1-2	12	CSVYGGYYGYTF
TRBV6-1	TRBJ2-5	11	CASTNTETQYF
TRBV20-1	TRBJ2-1	15	CSAGGGTSVYNEQFF
TRBV5-5	TRBJ2-5	14	CASTLEGSGETQYF
TRBV19	TRBJ2-7	14	CASSIGTGSYEQYF
TRBV7-2	TRBJ2-3	15	CASSYTQISTDTQYF
TRBV6-2/TRBV6-3	TRBJ2-7	14	CASTRPQGKGEQYF
TRBV12-3/TRBV12-4	TRBJ2-2	17	CASTTIWGAGSTGELFF
TRBV20-1	TRBJ2-1	14	CSATGETGVIEQFF
TRBV7-9	TRBJ2-7	14	CASSIVGWGDEQYF
TRBV9	TRBJ2-7	14	CASSVDTSAYEQYF
TRBV6-2/TRBV6-3	TRBJ2-7	13	CASSQRATYEQYF
TRBV2	TRBJ2-5	15	CASSGDRGPQETQYF
TRBV29-1	TRBJ2-1	15	CSVVTSGGFYNEQFF
TRBV14	TRBJ2-3	17	CASSQVPRSRWADTQYF
TRBV7-2	TRBJ1-2	16	CASSFRGGKGGYGYTF
TRBV4-3	TRBJ1-1	15	CASSQAGRYNTEAFF
TRBV10-2	TRBJ1-2	14	CASRDRGRDYGYTF
TRBV7-2	TRBJ2-5	13	CASSLQGQVTQYF
TRBV11-2	TRBJ2-3	13	CASSPLIQDTQYF
TRBV4-3	TRBJ2-7	15	CASSHSGTGGYEQYF
TRBV10-3	TRBJ2-4	15	CAISGGFSGSDIQYF
TRBV6-5	TRBJ2-1	14	CASSSTSAYNEQFF
TRBV20-1	TRBJ2-3	11	CSATAADTQYF
TRBV20-1	TRBJ2-7	15	CSARDASGSSYEQYF
TRBV29-1	TRBJ2-7	14	CSVARRDRGHEQYF
TRBV20-1	TRBJ2-2	15	CSATLGAPNTGELFF
TRBV6-1	TRBJ2-5	14	CATLGDTIQETQYF